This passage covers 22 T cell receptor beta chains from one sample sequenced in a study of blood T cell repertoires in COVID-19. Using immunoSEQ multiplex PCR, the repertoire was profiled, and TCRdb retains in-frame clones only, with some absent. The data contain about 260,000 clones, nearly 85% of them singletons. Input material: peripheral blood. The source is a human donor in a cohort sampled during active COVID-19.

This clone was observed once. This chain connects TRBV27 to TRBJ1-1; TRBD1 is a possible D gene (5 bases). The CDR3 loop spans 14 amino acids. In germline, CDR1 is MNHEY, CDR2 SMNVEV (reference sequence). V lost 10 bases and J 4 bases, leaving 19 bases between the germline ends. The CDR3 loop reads CATRPAGGRTEAFF. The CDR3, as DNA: TGTGCCACAAGACCGGCCGGGGGTCGCACTGAAGCTTTCTTT.

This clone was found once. As DNA, the CDR3 is TGTGCCAGCTCACCACGGTCAACAGGGGAAACTGAAGCTTTCTTT. This gives the protein CASSPRSTGETEAFF. The chain carries TRBV18 and TRBJ1-1; 7 bases are shared with TRBD1. The CDR3 covers 15 residues. The J segment lost 5 bases and the V segment lost 1 base, leaving 7 bases of the junction unmatched. Germline V lookup: CDR1 KGHSH, CDR2 LQKENI.

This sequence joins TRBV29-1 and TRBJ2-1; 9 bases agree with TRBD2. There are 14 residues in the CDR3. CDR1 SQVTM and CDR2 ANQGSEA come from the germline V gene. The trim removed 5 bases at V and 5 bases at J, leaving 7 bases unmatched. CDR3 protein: CSVFSGGSNNEQFF. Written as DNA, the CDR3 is TGCAGCGTTTTTAGCGGGGGCTCAAACAATGAGCAGTTCTTC.

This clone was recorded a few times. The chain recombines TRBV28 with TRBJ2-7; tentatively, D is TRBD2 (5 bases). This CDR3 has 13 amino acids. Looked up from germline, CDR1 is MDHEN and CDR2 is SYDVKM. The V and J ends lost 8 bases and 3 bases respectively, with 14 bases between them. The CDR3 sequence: CASLSGSGYEQYF. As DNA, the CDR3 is TGTGCCAGCCTCTCGGGGAGCGGCTACGAGCAGTACTTC. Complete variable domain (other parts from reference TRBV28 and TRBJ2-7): DVKVTQSSRYLVKRTGEKVFLECVQDMDHENMFWYRQDPGLGLRLIYFSYDVKMKEKGDIPEGYSVSREKKERFSLILESASTNQTSMYLCASLSGSGYEQYFGPGTRLTVT.

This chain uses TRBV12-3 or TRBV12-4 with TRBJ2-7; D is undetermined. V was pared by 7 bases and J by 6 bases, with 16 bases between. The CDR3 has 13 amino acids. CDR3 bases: TGTGCCAGCACCGTCATTCTAGGTCGCGAGCAGTACTTC. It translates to CASTVILGREQYF.

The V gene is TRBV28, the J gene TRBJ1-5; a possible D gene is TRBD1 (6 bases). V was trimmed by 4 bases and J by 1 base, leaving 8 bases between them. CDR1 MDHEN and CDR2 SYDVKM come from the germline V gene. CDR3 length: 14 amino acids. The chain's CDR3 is CASSYDRSNQPQHF. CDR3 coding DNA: TGTGCCAGCAGTTACGACAGGAGCAATCAGCCCCAGCATTTT.

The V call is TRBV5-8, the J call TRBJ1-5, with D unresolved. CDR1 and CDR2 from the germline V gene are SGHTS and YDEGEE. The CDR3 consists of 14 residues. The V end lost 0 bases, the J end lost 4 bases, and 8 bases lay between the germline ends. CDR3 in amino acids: CASSLVDTNQPQHF. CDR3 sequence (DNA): TGTGCCAGCAGCTTGGTAGATACGAATCAGCCCCAGCATTTT.

CDR3 nucleotide sequence: TGTGCCAGCAGCGCCGCCGGGACAGGGGGCGCTGACTATGGCTACACCTTC. This codes for CASSAAGTGGADYGYTF. This chain joins TRBV7-2 and TRBJ1-2, with 12 bases matching TRBD1. This CDR3 has 17 residues. J was trimmed by 3 bases and V by 5 bases; bases with no gene match: 10. In germline, CDR1 is SGHTA, CDR2 FQGNSA.

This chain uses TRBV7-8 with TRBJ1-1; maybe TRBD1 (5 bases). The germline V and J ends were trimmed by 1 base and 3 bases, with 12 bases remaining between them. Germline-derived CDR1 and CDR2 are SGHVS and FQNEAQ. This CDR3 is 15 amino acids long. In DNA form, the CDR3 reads TGTGCCAGCAGCTTAGGTATTGGGGCATACACTGAAGCTTTCTTT. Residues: CASSLGIGAYTEAFF.

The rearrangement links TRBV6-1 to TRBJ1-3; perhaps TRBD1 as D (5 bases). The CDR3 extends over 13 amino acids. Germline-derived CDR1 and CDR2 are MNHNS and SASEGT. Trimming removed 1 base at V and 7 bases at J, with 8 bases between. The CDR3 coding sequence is TGTGCCAGCAGTGAAGTAGGGGCCAACACCATATATTTT. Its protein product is CASSEVGANTIYF.

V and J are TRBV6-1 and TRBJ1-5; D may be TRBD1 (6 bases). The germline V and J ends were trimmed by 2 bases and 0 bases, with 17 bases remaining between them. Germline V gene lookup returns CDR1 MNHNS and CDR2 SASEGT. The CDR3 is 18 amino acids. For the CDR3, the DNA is TGTGCCAGCAGTGAAAGGCGGGGGAGGGACATTAGCAATCAGCCCCAGCATTTT. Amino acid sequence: CASSERRGRDISNQPQHF.

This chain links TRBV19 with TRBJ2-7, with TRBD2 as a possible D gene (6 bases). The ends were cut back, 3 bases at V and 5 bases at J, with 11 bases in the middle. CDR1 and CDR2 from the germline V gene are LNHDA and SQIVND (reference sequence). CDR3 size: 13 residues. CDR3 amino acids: CASSIFGGDEQYF. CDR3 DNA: TGTGCCAGTAGTATCTTCGGGGGTGACGAGCAGTACTTC.

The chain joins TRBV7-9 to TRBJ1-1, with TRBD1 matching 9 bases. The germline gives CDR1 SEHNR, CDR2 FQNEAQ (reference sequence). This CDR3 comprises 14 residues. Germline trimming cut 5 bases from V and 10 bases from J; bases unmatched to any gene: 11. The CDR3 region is CASSGTGILSGAFF. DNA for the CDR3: TGTGCCAGCAGCGGGACAGGGATCCTGTCAGGAGCTTTCTTT.

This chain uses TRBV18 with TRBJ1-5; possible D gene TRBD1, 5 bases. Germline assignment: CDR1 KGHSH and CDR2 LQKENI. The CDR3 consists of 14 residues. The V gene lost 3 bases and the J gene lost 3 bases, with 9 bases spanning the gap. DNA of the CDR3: TGTGCCAGCTCACCGGGCAGGGTCAATCAGCCCCAGCATTTT. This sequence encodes CASSPGRVNQPQHF.

The CDR3 reads CASSVRASPTNTGELFF. The CDR3 nucleotides are TGTGCCAGCAGCGTAAGAGCTAGCCCCACGAACACCGGGGAGCTGTTTTTT. This chain joins TRBV9 and TRBJ2-2; perhaps TRBD2 as D (5 bases). The CDR3 spans 17 residues. Germline CDR1 reads SGDLS; CDR2 reads YYNGEE. The V and J ends lost 1 base and 0 bases respectively, with 13 bases between them.

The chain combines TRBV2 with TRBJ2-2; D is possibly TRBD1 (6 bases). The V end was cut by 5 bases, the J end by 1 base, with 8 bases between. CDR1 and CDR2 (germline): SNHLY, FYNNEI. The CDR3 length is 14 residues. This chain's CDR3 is CASSSQGNTGELFF. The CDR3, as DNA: TGTGCCAGCAGTTCACAGGGGAACACCGGGGAGCTGTTTTTT.

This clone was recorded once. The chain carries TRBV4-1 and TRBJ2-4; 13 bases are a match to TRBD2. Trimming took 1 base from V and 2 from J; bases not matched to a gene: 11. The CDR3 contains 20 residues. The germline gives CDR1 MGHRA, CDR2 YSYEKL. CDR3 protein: CASSQVSPGLAGRSKNIQYF. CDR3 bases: TGCGCCAGCAGCCAAGTTTCCCCGGGACTAGCGGGGCGCTCCAAAAACATTCAGTACTTC.

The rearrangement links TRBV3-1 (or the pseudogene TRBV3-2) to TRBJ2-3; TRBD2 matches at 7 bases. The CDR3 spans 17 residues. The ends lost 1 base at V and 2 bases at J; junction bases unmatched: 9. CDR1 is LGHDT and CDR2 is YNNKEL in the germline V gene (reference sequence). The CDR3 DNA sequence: TGTGCCAGCAGCCAAGTCCGCGGGAGTCTCTACACAGATACGCAGTATTTT. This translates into CASSQVRGSLYTDTQYF.

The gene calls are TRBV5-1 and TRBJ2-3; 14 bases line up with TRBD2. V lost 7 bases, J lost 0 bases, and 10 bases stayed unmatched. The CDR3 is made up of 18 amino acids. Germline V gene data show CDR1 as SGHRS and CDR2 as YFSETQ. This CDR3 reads CASGGLAGAPRSTDTQYF. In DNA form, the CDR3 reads TGCGCCAGCGGGGGACTAGCGGGAGCCCCTCGGAGCACAGATACGCAGTATTTT.

The CDR3 nucleotides are TGTGCCAGCAGCCTCCCCCTCGGTAAAGAGCAGTACTTC. This translates into CASSLPLGKEQYF. V is TRBV7-2 and J is TRBJ2-7; D is uncertain. CDR1 SGHTA and CDR2 FQGNSA come from the germline V gene. This CDR3 is built from 13 residues. Trimming took off 5 bases at V and 7 bases at J, with 15 bases between the two ends.

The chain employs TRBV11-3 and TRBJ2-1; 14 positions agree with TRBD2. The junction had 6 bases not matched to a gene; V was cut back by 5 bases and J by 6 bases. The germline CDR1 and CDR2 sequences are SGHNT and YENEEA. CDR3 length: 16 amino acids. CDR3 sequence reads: CASSPGTSGGSNEQFF. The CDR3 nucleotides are TGTGCCAGCAGCCCGGGGACTAGCGGGGGTTCCAATGAGCAGTTCTTC.

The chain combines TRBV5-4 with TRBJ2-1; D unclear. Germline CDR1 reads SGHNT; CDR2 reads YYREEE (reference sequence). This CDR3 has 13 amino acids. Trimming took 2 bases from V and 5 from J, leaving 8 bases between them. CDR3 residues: CASSFSQNNEQFF. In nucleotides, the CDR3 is TGTGCCAGCAGCTTTTCTCAGAACAATGAGCAGTTCTTC. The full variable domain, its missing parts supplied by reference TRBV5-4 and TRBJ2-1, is ETGVTQSPTHLIKTRGQQVTLRCSSQSGHNTVSWYQQALGQGPQFIFQYYREEENGRGNFPPRFSGLQFPNYSSELNVNALELDDSALYLCASSFSQNNEQFFGPGTRLTVL.